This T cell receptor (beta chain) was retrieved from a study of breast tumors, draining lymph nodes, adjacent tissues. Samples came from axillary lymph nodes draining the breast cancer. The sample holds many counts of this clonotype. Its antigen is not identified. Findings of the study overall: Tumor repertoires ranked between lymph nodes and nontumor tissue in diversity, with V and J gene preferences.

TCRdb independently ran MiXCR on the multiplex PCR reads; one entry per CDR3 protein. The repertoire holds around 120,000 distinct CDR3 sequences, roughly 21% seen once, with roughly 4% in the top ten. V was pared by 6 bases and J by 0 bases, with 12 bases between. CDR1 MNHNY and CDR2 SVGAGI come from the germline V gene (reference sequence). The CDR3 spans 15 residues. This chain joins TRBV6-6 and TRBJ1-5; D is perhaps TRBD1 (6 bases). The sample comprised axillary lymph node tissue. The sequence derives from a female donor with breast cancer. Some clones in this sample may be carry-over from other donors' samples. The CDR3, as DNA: TGTGCCAGCAGAGATACAGGGTATAGCAATCAGCCCCAGCATTTT. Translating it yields CASRDTGYSNQPQHF.